Presented here are 12 T cell receptor beta chains from one specimen sequenced in a study of beta chain features in type 1 diabetes. Reverse transcription of all isolated RNA meant that expressed TCRB transcripts were sequenced. Method: immunoSEQ multiplex PCR; TCRdb's copy keeps in-frame clones and lacks some. The profile shows hundreds of thousands of clones, 15% of them singletons. Sequenced material: naive CD4+ T cells from blood. The receptors derive from a young man in good health.

The chain combines TRBV19 with TRBJ2-7; 7 bases align to TRBD2. V lost 6 bases to trimming and J lost 7 bases; unmatched junction nucleotides: 9. Looked up from germline, CDR1 is LNHDA and CDR2 is SQIVND (reference sequence). This CDR3 region has 13 residues. CDR3 DNA: TGTGCCAGTAGCGGGACTACACGCATGGAGCAGTACTTC. It specifies CASSGTTRMEQYF.

This chain connects TRBV28 to TRBJ1-1; D perhaps matches TRBD1 (5 bases). Trimming cost V 6 bases and J 0 bases, with 11 bases left between them. Germline CDR1 and CDR2: MDHEN and SYDVKM. This CDR3 has 14 amino acids. CDR3 amino acids: CASSPDSMNTEAFF. CDR3 DNA: TGTGCCAGCAGCCCCGACAGTATGAACACTGAAGCTTTCTTT.

This clone was counted between two and nine times. V usage is TRBV5-4 and J usage is TRBJ2-7; the match to TRBD2 covers 9 bases. The CDR3 length is 16 residues. The trim removed 3 bases at V and 1 base at J, leaving 8 bases unmatched. Germline-derived CDR1 and CDR2 are SGHNT and YYREEE (reference sequence). CDR3 in DNA: TGTGCCAGCAGCTCCCCCGGGCTAGCGGGGTCCTACGAGCAGTACTTC. Encoded protein: CASSSPGLAGSYEQYF. The whole variable domain, remainder taken from reference TRBV5-4 and TRBJ2-7, is ETGVTQSPTHLIKTRGQQVTLRCSSQSGHNTVSWYQQALGQGPQFIFQYYREEENGRGNFPPRFSGLQFPNYSSELNVNALELDDSALYLCASSSPGLAGSYEQYFGPGTRLTVT.

The CDR3 spells CASSDWGLAGVDEQFF. As DNA, the CDR3 is TGTGCCAGCAGTGACTGGGGACTAGCGGGAGTGGATGAGCAGTTCTTC. The chain combines TRBV6-6 with TRBJ2-1; 14 nucleotides align to TRBD2. The CDR3 sequence is 16 residues long. Germline CDR1 and CDR2: MNHNY and SVGAGI (reference sequence). Germline trimming cut 5 bases from V and 8 bases from J; bases unmatched to any gene: 8.

The genes are TRBV18 and TRBJ1-1, with a possible D match to TRBD1 (6 bases). V gave up 2 bases and J gave up 3 bases, with 22 bases separating them. The CDR3 sequence is 18 residues long. The V gene's germline CDR1 is KGHSH and CDR2 LQKENI. CDR3 loop: CASSPVRGVLVLDTEAFF. For the CDR3, the DNA is TGTGCCAGCTCACCAGTTAGGGGGGTCCTAGTCCTGGACACTGAAGCTTTCTTT. The full variable domain, its missing parts supplied by reference TRBV18 and TRBJ1-1, is NAGVMQNPRHLVRRRGQEARLRCSPMKGHSHVYWYRQLPEEGLKFMVYLQKENIIDESGMPKERFSAEFPKEGPSILRIQQVVRGDSAAYFCASSPVRGVLVLDTEAFFGQGTRLTVV.

This clone appeared a few times. This chain links TRBV5-1 with TRBJ2-3, with no clear D. The germline V gene encodes CDR1 SGHRS and CDR2 YFSETQ. The CDR3 spans 15 residues. Trimming cost V 3 bases and J 0 bases, with 11 bases left between them. The CDR3 protein is CASSYPGRSTDTQYF. The CDR3 coding sequence is TGCGCCAGCAGCTACCCGGGCCGAAGCACAGATACGCAGTATTTT.

The rearrangement joins TRBV30 to TRBJ1-4; D is possibly TRBD1 (5 bases). The CDR3 spans 13 residues. Germline assignment: CDR1 GTSNPN and CDR2 SVGIG (reference sequence). CDR3 nucleotides: TGTGCACAGAGCTGGGGGTCTAATGAAAAACTGTTTTTT. This gives the protein CAQSWGSNEKLFF.

This clone was observed a handful of times. The chain uses TRBV7-6 and TRBJ2-7; D is unresolved. The V and J ends lost 1 base and 2 bases respectively, with 9 bases between them. CDR3 size: 14 residues. The germline CDR1 and CDR2 sequences are SGHVS and FNYEAQ. The CDR3 nucleotides are TGTGCCAGCAGCTTAGTTGACGGAGCCTACGAGCAGTACTTC. Its translation: CASSLVDGAYEQYF.

This clone occurred a few times. This chain uses TRBV2 with TRBJ2-5, with D hard to call. V gave up 1 base and J gave up 6 bases, with 9 bases separating them. Germline assignment: CDR1 SNHLY and CDR2 FYNNEI. This CDR3 region has 13 residues. The CDR3 DNA reads TGTGCCAGCAGTGAAGAGGGTAAAAAGACCCAGTACTTC. The encoded protein is CASSEEGKKTQYF.

The J gene is TRBJ2-7, the V gene TRBV7-2; D not resolved. This CDR3 comprises 12 residues. V dropped 2 bases and J dropped 10 bases, with 12 bases sitting between them. Germline values: CDR1 SGHTA, CDR2 FQGNSA. The CDR3 coding sequence is TGTGCCAGCAGCTTAACTTCGGGCCGTCAGTACTTC. Translated, it gives CASSLTSGRQYF.

The rearrangement links TRBV23-1 to TRBJ1-5; no clear D gene. TRBV23-1 carries the ORF label, with uncertain function. V lost 1 base and J 3 bases, leaving 19 bases between the germline ends. This CDR3 is 18 amino acids long. CDR3 loop: CASSQFVPPWTVNQPQHF. As DNA, the CDR3 is TGCGCCAGCAGTCAATTCGTGCCTCCATGGACGGTCAATCAGCCCCAGCATTTT.

This sequence joins TRBV18 and TRBJ2-5; unclear D gene. The CDR3 covers 13 residues. The germline gives CDR1 KGHSH, CDR2 LQKENI. V lost 4 bases and J 1 base, leaving 7 bases between the germline ends. In DNA form, the CDR3 reads TGTGCCAGCTCACGGGAAATCCAAGAGACCCAGTACTTC. It yields the protein CASSREIQETQYF.